These 26 T cell receptor beta chains share one sample of origin, sequenced in a study of T cell repertoires in cytomegalovirus infection. For these receptors, no antigen is known. TCRdb passed the reads through MiXCR, listing each CDR3 protein once. The sample includes 640,000 or so distinct CDR3 sequences, 30% to 35% of them seen just once. The sample was cultured PBMCs, taken from culture after CMV antigen stimulation. These receptors originate from a human donor in good health (CMV status not recorded). Some clones in this sample may be carry-over from other donors' samples.

In its sample, this clonotype was seen many times. This rearrangement joins TRBV7-2 to TRBJ2-1, with 9 bases that match TRBD2. The CDR3 is made up of 15 amino acids. With V trimmed by 5 bases and J by 9 bases, 11 bases remained unmatched. Germline assignment: CDR1 SGHTA and CDR2 FQGNSA. The CDR3 protein is CASSPGTSLLPEQFF. DNA of the CDR3: TGTGCCAGCAGCCCAGGGACTAGCTTGCTTCCTGAGCAGTTCTTC.

CDR3 bases: TGTGCCAGCAGCTTCACGGGGCAGTACTACGAGCAGTACTTC. The encoded protein is CASSFTGQYYEQYF. The chain combines TRBV7-9 with TRBJ2-7; D possibly matches TRBD1 or TRBD2 (5 bases each). CDR3 length equals 14 residues. V dropped 3 bases and J dropped 3 bases, with 12 bases sitting between them. In germline, CDR1 is SEHNR, CDR2 FQNEAQ (reference sequence).

This clonotype was counted a few times. This sequence joins TRBV6-1 and TRBJ1-4; 7 bases match TRBD1. J lost 12 bases, V lost 8 bases, and 12 bases had no gene match. The germline CDR1 and CDR2 sequences are MNHNS and SASEGT. The CDR3 consists of 13 residues. This chain's CDR3 is CASRTNDRVELFF. The CDR3 DNA sequence: TGTGCCAGCCGGACTAACGACAGGGTTGAACTGTTTTTT.

CDR3 DNA: TGTGCCAGTAGTATCGCCGGGACCAGTCAAGAGACCCAGTACTTC. Translation: CASSIAGTSQETQYF. The rearrangement uses TRBV19 and TRBJ2-5; D might be TRBD1 or TRBD2, each matching 5 bases. The CDR3 totals 15 residues. CDR1 is LNHDA and CDR2 is SQIVND in the germline V gene (reference sequence). The germline V and J ends were trimmed by 3 bases and 2 bases, with 13 bases remaining between them.

This chain joins TRBV4-1 and TRBJ2-1, with 11 bases aligning to TRBD1. Germline V gene lookup returns CDR1 MGHRA and CDR2 YSYEKL. V shed 4 bases and J 5 bases; nucleotides not matched to a gene: 7. The CDR3 is 16 residues long. The CDR3 reads CASSPRGQGANNEQFF. The CDR3 DNA reads as TGCGCCAGCAGCCCGAGAGGACAGGGGGCAAACAATGAGCAGTTCTTC.

This clonotype appeared a few times. Its ends do not fully match the called genes, so a read error is possible. The rearrangement links TRBV5-3 to TRBJ1-1, with a tentative D call TRBD1 (6 bases). TRBV5-3 is filed as an ORF, its function uncertain. The CDR3 is made up of 14 amino acids. CDR3 nucleotide sequence: TGTGCCAGCAGCTCCAATCCAGGGGCCACTGAAGCTTTCTTT. Its translation is CASSSNPGATEAFF.

This clonotype turned up a few times. J is TRBJ1-3 and V is TRBV7-2; 7 positions agree with TRBD1. Germline-derived CDR1 and CDR2 are SGHTA and FQGNSA. The CDR3 has 14 residues. With 5 bases clipped from V and 4 bases from J, the junction kept 5 bases outside the gene matches. The DNA for the CDR3 is TGTGCCAGCAGCATAGACAGGGCCGGAAACACCATATATTTT. Protein sequence: CASSIDRAGNTIYF. Together with reference TRBV7-2 and TRBJ1-3, the CDR3 gives the full variable domain: GAGVSQSPSNKVTEKGKDVELRCDPISGHTALYWYRQSLGQGLEFLIYFQGNSAPDKSGLPSDRFSAERTGGSVSTLTIQRTQQEDSAVYLCASSIDRAGNTIYFGEGSWLTVV.

The J gene is TRBJ2-7, the V gene TRBV3-1; no reliable D call. Trimming cost V 4 bases and J 2 bases, with 9 bases left between them. Germline V gene sequence: CDR1 LGHDT, CDR2 YNNKEL (reference sequence). The CDR3 runs to 13 residues. The CDR3 region is CASSPAGAYEQYF. For the CDR3, the DNA is TGTGCCAGCAGCCCTGCCGGAGCCTACGAGCAGTACTTC.

V usage is TRBV5-1 and J usage is TRBJ2-1; D could derive from TRBD1 or TRBD2 (5 bases each). Per germline, CDR1 SGHRS and CDR2 YFSETQ. This CDR3 spans 15 amino acids. The V end was cut by 3 bases, the J end by 0 bases, with 10 bases between. This chain's CDR3 is CASSSWGSSYNEQFF. Written as DNA, the CDR3 is TGCGCCAGCAGCTCGTGGGGGAGCTCCTACAATGAGCAGTTCTTC.

V is TRBV6-6 and J is TRBJ1-4; 7 bases are a match to TRBD1. V shed 1 base, J shed 7 bases, and the junction held 6 bases outside the gene matches. CDR1 is MNHNY, CDR2 SVGAGI, per germline (reference sequence). The CDR3 sequence is 15 residues long. The DNA of the CDR3 is TGTGCCAGCAGTTACTACGGGACAGCCTTTGAAAAACTGTTTTTT. Amino acids: CASSYYGTAFEKLFF.

The V gene is TRBV7-2, the J gene TRBJ2-5; 11 bases map to TRBD2. V lost 5 bases, J lost 0 bases, and 11 bases stayed unmatched. The CDR3 has 18 residues. Germline V CDR1 and CDR2: SGHTA, FQGNSA. CDR3 loop: CASSLPGTSGPYQETQYF. DNA for the CDR3: TGTGCCAGCAGCCTCCCCGGGACTAGCGGACCGTACCAAGAGACCCAGTACTTC. Together with reference TRBV7-2 and TRBJ2-5, the CDR3 gives the full variable domain: GAGVSQSPSNKVTEKGKDVELRCDPISGHTALYWYRQSLGQGLEFLIYFQGNSAPDKSGLPSDRFSAERTGGSVSTLTIQRTQQEDSAVYLCASSLPGTSGPYQETQYFGPGTRLLVL.

The chain joins TRBV12-3 or TRBV12-4 to TRBJ2-3; D uncertain. The CDR3 covers 13 residues. V was trimmed by 7 bases and J by 4 bases, leaving 12 bases between them. CDR3 residues: CASNAAPADTQYF. In DNA, the CDR3 is TGTGCCAGCAATGCGGCCCCCGCAGATACGCAGTATTTT.

This clonotype was counted a few times. CDR3 nucleotide sequence: TGTGCCAGCATCACGGACAGGGCTCCCTACGAGCAGTACTTC. It yields the protein CASITDRAPYEQYF. The chain uses TRBV7-8 and TRBJ2-7; 8 bases are a match to TRBD1. This CDR3 is built from 14 residues. Losses at the gene ends were 7 bases for V and 2 bases for J; bases not matched to a gene: 7. The germline gives CDR1 SGHVS, CDR2 FQNEAQ.

CDR3 nucleotide sequence: TGCGCCAGCAGCCAAGTTGAACTTTCCTACGAGCAGTACTTC. Translating it yields CASSQVELSYEQYF. The V call is TRBV4-1, the J call TRBJ2-7; D remains ambiguous. Between the trimmed V and J ends, which lost 1 base and 1 base, there was a span of 8 bases. This CDR3 comprises 14 residues. Looked up from germline, CDR1 is MGHRA and CDR2 is YSYEKL.

The rearrangement links TRBV20-1 to TRBJ2-7; D unclear. V was shortened by 2 bases and J by 2 bases, with 7 bases between the two germline ends. Looked up from germline, CDR1 is DFQATT and CDR2 is SNEGSKA (reference sequence). The CDR3 runs to 12 residues. The CDR3 DNA reads TGCAGTGCTAGAACTGGCGCCTACGAGCAGTACTTC. Its protein is CSARTGAYEQYF.

This rearrangement joins TRBV28 to TRBJ1-3; 7 bases line up with TRBD1. From germline, CDR1 is MDHEN and CDR2 SYDVKM. The CDR3 has 16 amino acids. With V trimmed by 1 base and J by 0 bases, 3 bases remained unmatched. The CDR3 is CASSLFGDSSGNTIYF. CDR3 nucleotide sequence: TGTGCCAGCAGTTTATTCGGGGACAGCTCTGGAAACACCATATATTTT.

This clonotype was observed a handful of times. The chain carries TRBV7-6 and TRBJ1-2, with no clear D. Germline CDR1 is SGHVS and CDR2 is FNYEAQ. The CDR3 spans 13 residues. Trimming removed 5 bases from V and 2 bases from J, with 9 bases in between. The CDR3 DNA follows: TGTGCCAGCAGCCCAAGCCCGAACTATGGCTACACCTTC. Encoded protein: CASSPSPNYGYTF.

The chain is built from TRBV20-1 and TRBJ1-5; a possible D gene is TRBD1 (6 bases). Germline values: CDR1 DFQATT, CDR2 SNEGSKA (reference sequence). V was cut by 0 bases and J by 6 bases, with 18 bases left in between. This CDR3 comprises 16 residues. CDR3 sequence: CSARDRQGNLGQPQHF. CDR3 DNA: TGCAGTGCTAGAGATCGGCAGGGGAATCTGGGTCAGCCCCAGCATTTT.

The rearrangement uses TRBV20-1 and TRBJ2-5, with a weak D call TRBD2 (6 bases). The CDR3 consists of 12 residues. Trimming cost V 6 bases and J 7 bases, with 15 bases left between them. CDR1 is DFQATT and CDR2 is SNEGSKA in the germline V gene (reference sequence). Here the CDR3 reads CSAVEGRGTQYF. Written as DNA, the CDR3 is TGCAGTGCCGTGGAGGGTCGGGGGACCCAGTACTTC.

This chain links TRBV12-3 or TRBV12-4 with TRBJ2-3; D gene uncertain. The CDR3 has 15 amino acids. The V and J ends lost 6 bases and 2 bases respectively, with 15 bases between them. Here the CDR3 DNA reads TGTGCCAGCAGAGACGGGCAGATATTCACAGATACGCAGTATTTT. Amino acids: CASRDGQIFTDTQYF.

This clonotype appeared a few times. The chain joins TRBV12-3 or TRBV12-4 to TRBJ2-7; TRBD2 is a possible D gene (5 bases). Trimming cost V 7 bases and J 3 bases, with 25 bases left between them. The length of the CDR3 is 17 residues. In DNA form, the CDR3 reads TGTGCCAGCACATGCCACTCGGAGGAGCGACCCCTCTACGAGCAGTACTTC. This translates into CASTCHSEERPLYEQYF.

In this sample, this clonotype turned up a few times. The rearrangement uses TRBV6-5 and TRBJ2-7; maybe TRBD1 (5 bases). The V gene lost 0 bases and the J gene lost 2 bases, with 11 bases spanning the gap. The germline CDR1 and CDR2 sequences are MNHEY and SVGAGI. The CDR3 spans 15 residues. The CDR3 DNA is TGTGCCAGCAGTTACTCGGGGCCCAGGGCCTACGAGCAGTACTTC. Its protein product is CASSYSGPRAYEQYF.

This chain joins TRBV12-3 or TRBV12-4 and TRBJ1-4, with D maybe TRBD1 (6 bases). The CDR3 covers 15 residues. V was trimmed by 6 bases and J by 0 bases, leaving 11 bases between them. The CDR3 DNA reads TGTGCCAGCAGCAAGGGGGGCTCAACTAATGAAAAACTGTTTTTT. It yields the protein CASSKGGSTNEKLFF.

Only a few counts were recorded for this clonotype. DNA of the CDR3: TGTGCCAGCAGTTTAGTATATCAGCCCCAGCATTTT. It codes for CASSLVYQPQHF. J is TRBJ1-5 and V is TRBV12-3 or TRBV12-4; no definite D call. The CDR3 has 12 residues. Trimming took off 1 base at V and 5 bases at J, with 3 bases between the two ends.

This clonotype was detected only a few times. J is TRBJ1-1 and V is TRBV20-1; possible D gene TRBD1, 6 bases. V lost 2 bases and J lost 4, with 14 bases in between. The germline V gene encodes CDR1 DFQATT and CDR2 SNEGSKA (reference sequence). The CDR3 is 14 residues long. The chain's CDR3 is CSARFPGTLTEAFF. The CDR3 DNA sequence: TGCAGTGCTAGATTCCCCGGGACACTCACTGAAGCTTTCTTT.

The chain combines TRBV12-5 with TRBJ1-2; no firm D call. Trimming pared 0 bases from V and 4 bases from J, leaving 15 bases between. The CDR3 loop spans 16 amino acids. Germline V gives CDR1 LGHNT, CDR2 FRNRAP. The CDR3 nucleotides are TGTGCTAGTGGTTTGGTACGCGGCGGCAGTCCCTATGGCTACACCTTC. It translates to CASGLVRGGSPYGYTF.